Each of the 31 T cell receptor beta chains below was sequenced from the same sample in a study of blood T cell repertoires in COVID-19. Using immunoSEQ multiplex PCR, the repertoire was profiled, and TCRdb retains in-frame clones only, with some absent. There are about 220,000 clones in the sample; 82% occur only once, and approximately 3.1% lies in the top ten. Sequenced input: PBMCs or T cells enriched from blood (not recorded which). Receptors originate from a woman aged 55 to 70 who had recovered from COVID-19.

The table lists this clone with a few counts. The chain recombines TRBV28 with TRBJ1-1; the D is unclear. Trimming took off 10 bases at V and 7 bases at J, with 16 bases between the two ends. This CDR3 region has 12 residues. Germline assignment: CDR1 MDHEN and CDR2 SYDVKM. This CDR3 reads CAILSAGFEAFF. The CDR3 coding sequence is TGTGCCATTTTATCGGCGGGGTTTGAAGCTTTCTTT.

The chain recombines TRBV6-5 with TRBJ2-1, with a tentative D call TRBD1 (5 bases). Germline CDR1 MNHEY, CDR2 SVGAGI. The length of the CDR3 is 14 residues. Trimming cost V 2 bases and J 5 bases, with 10 bases left between them. CDR3 residues: CASSYARVHNEQFF. Here the CDR3 DNA reads TGTGCCAGCAGTTACGCCAGGGTTCACAATGAGCAGTTCTTC.

The chain uses TRBV20-1 and TRBJ1-2, with no clear D. Trimming took 4 bases from V and 7 from J, leaving 7 bases between them. Germline V gives CDR1 DFQATT, CDR2 SNEGSKA (reference sequence). The CDR3 totals 10 residues. Here the CDR3 reads CSATGPGYTF. The CDR3 nucleotides are TGCAGTGCTACTGGGCCTGGCTACACCTTC.

This clone has only one observation. The chain employs TRBV6-4 and TRBJ2-3; 7 bases agree with TRBD1. The V and J ends lost 0 bases and 4 bases, in that order; junction bases with no gene match: 10. The germline V gene has CDR1 MRHNA and CDR2 SNTAGT. CDR3 length: 17 residues. The CDR3 here is CASSDSILGRGSDTQYF. The CDR3, as DNA: TGTGCCAGCAGTGACTCGATCTTGGGCAGGGGGTCAGATACGCAGTATTTT.

The sample holds one count of this clone. V is TRBV3-1 (or the pseudogene TRBV3-2) and J is TRBJ1-6; no firm D call. The V end was cut by 0 bases, the J end by 7 bases, with 7 bases between. CDR3 length equals 14 residues. CDR1 LGHDT and CDR2 YNNKEL come from the germline V gene (reference sequence). The CDR3 DNA reads as TGTGCCAGCAGCCAAGACATTGGCAATTCACCCCTCCACTTT. It is translated as CASSQDIGNSPLHF.

CDR3 residues: CASSPSDKYNEQFF. CDR3 DNA sequence: TGTGCCAGCAGCCCATCTGACAAATACAATGAGCAGTTCTTC. This chain uses TRBV4-2 with TRBJ2-1, with D unresolved. Per germline, CDR1 LGHNA and CDR2 YNFKEQ. The CDR3 is made up of 14 amino acids. V was trimmed by 4 bases and J by 4 bases, leaving 11 bases between them.

The genes are TRBV11-2 and TRBJ2-3; TRBD1 is a possible D gene (7 bases). The germline CDR1 and CDR2 sequences are SGHAT and FQNNGV. V lost 5 bases and J lost 2, with 14 bases in between. The length of the CDR3 is 15 residues. The CDR3 nucleotides read TGTGCCAGCAGCCTCAGGGGGGTTGCCACAGATACGCAGTATTTT. Translating it yields CASSLRGVATDTQYF.

The rearrangement uses TRBV4-2 and TRBJ2-7; D is unresolved. Trimming removed 0 bases from V and 3 bases from J, with 12 bases in between. The germline gives CDR1 LGHNA, CDR2 YNFKEQ. This CDR3 has 15 amino acids. CDR3 residues: CASSQENYPLYEQYF. The CDR3 coding sequence is TGTGCCAGCAGCCAAGAAAACTACCCCCTCTACGAGCAGTACTTC.

V usage is TRBV11-2 and J usage is TRBJ2-7; D is undetermined. This CDR3 comprises 13 residues. CDR1 is SGHAT, CDR2 FQNNGV, per germline. V lost 0 bases and J 6 bases, leaving 9 bases between the germline ends. The CDR3 is CASSLDLSFEQYF. CDR3 coding DNA: TGTGCCAGCAGCTTAGATCTATCTTTCGAGCAGTACTTC.

The V call is TRBV4-1, the J call TRBJ1-2, with a possible D match to TRBD1 (5 bases). The CDR3 runs 16 residues. Germline CDR1 MGHRA, CDR2 YSYEKL. V was pared by 3 bases and J by 1 base, with 15 bases between. The DNA of the CDR3 is TGCGCCAGCAGCCAGGGGCTCTCGGACCGTAACTATGGCTACACCTTC. It is translated as CASSQGLSDRNYGYTF.

This chain links TRBV7-8 with TRBJ2-1; 10 bases agree with TRBD2. Unmatched junction bases numbered 8, after V lost 6 bases and J lost 0 bases. Germline V lookup: CDR1 SGHVS, CDR2 FQNEAQ. The CDR3 extends over 17 amino acids. The CDR3 loop reads CASSEIAGGSSYNEQFF. As DNA, the CDR3 is TGTGCCAGCAGTGAGATAGCGGGAGGAAGCTCCTACAATGAGCAGTTCTTC. Filled out from reference TRBV7-8 and TRBJ2-1, the complete variable domain reads GAGVSQSPRYKVAKRGQDVALRCDPISGHVSLFWYQQALGQGPEFLTYFQNEAQLDKSGLPSDRFFAERPEGSVSTLKIQRTQQEDSAVYLCASSEIAGGSSYNEQFFGPGTRLTVL.

This clone was seen once. V is TRBV20-1 and J is TRBJ1-5; 7 nucleotides match TRBD1. The germline V gene encodes CDR1 DFQATT and CDR2 SNEGSKA (reference sequence). The CDR3 runs to 14 residues. With V trimmed by 3 bases and J by 6 bases, 8 bases remained unmatched. CDR3 DNA sequence: TGCAGTGCTAGTAAGGGGGCCGGAGGTCAGCCCCAGCATTTT. This sequence encodes CSASKGAGGQPQHF.

The genes are TRBV10-3 and TRBJ2-1, with a tentative D call TRBD1 (5 bases). The germline V gene encodes CDR1 ENHRY and CDR2 SYGVKD. The CDR3 length is 15 residues. Trimming removed 8 bases at V and 10 bases at J, with 24 bases between. CDR3 sequence: CAIWGIGQGKDEQFF. The CDR3 coding sequence is TGTGCCATCTGGGGTATAGGGCAGGGAAAGGACGAGCAGTTCTTC.

This chain connects TRBV7-2 to TRBJ2-7, with TRBD2 matching over 15 bases. Germline V gene sequence: CDR1 SGHTA, CDR2 FQGNSA. The CDR3 length is 16 residues. V lost 4 bases to trimming and J lost 5 bases; unmatched junction nucleotides: 6. This chain's CDR3 is CASSSWTSGGADEQYF. The CDR3, as DNA: TGTGCCAGCAGCTCATGGACTAGCGGGGGGGCAGACGAGCAGTACTTC. Combining the CDR3 with reference TRBV7-2 and TRBJ2-7 gives the whole variable domain GAGVSQSPSNKVTEKGKDVELRCDPISGHTALYWYRQSLGQGLEFLIYFQGNSAPDKSGLPSDRFSAERTGGSVSTLTIQRTQQEDSAVYLCASSSWTSGGADEQYFGPGTRLTVT.

The rearrangement joins TRBV7-2 to TRBJ1-5; possibly TRBD1 for D (5 bases). Trimming removed 6 bases from V and 11 bases from J, with 23 bases in between. From germline, CDR1 is SGHTA and CDR2 FQGNSA. The CDR3 length is 15 residues. CDR3: CASRRGTATREAQHF. The CDR3 bases are TGTGCCAGCAGGAGGGGAACAGCAACCAGGGAGGCCCAGCATTTT. The whole variable domain, filled in from reference TRBV7-2 and TRBJ1-5, reads GAGVSQSPSNKVTEKGKDVELRCDPISGHTALYWYRQSLGQGLEFLIYFQGNSAPDKSGLPSDRFSAERTGGSVSTLTIQRTQQEDSAVYLCASRRGTATREAQHFGDGTRLSIL.

The V call is TRBV7-6, the J call TRBJ1-1, with TRBD1 identical over 7 bases. Germline lookup yields CDR1 SGHVS and CDR2 FNYEAQ. Trimming removed 6 bases from V and 4 bases from J; junction bases left unmatched: 14. The CDR3 runs 16 residues. DNA of the CDR3: TGTGCCAGCAGTCCCCGACAGGGACGTAACGGCACTGAAGCTTTCTTT. As protein: CASSPRQGRNGTEAFF.

The chain combines TRBV10-1 with TRBJ1-1; 7 nucleotides align to TRBD1. The germline V gene has CDR1 WNHNN and CDR2 SYGVQD (reference sequence). CDR3 length: 14 amino acids. With V trimmed by 3 bases and J by 4 bases, 5 bases remained unmatched. This chain's CDR3 is CASSDEGASTEAFF. In DNA form, the CDR3 reads TGCGCCAGCAGTGATGAGGGGGCAAGCACTGAAGCTTTCTTT.

V is TRBV7-2 and J is TRBJ1-4; perhaps TRBD1 as D (5 bases). CDR3 length equals 17 residues. Germline lookup yields CDR1 SGHTA and CDR2 FQGNSA. The V end was cut by 2 bases, the J end by 3 bases, with 16 bases between. CDR3 DNA sequence: TGTGCCAGCAGCTTAAGGGGTAGGGGCGCGGCTAATGAAAAACTGTTTTTT. Translated, it gives CASSLRGRGAANEKLFF.

The chain is built from TRBV7-6 and TRBJ2-7; TRBD2 aligns across 8 bases. The CDR3 consists of 15 residues. The germline V gene has CDR1 SGHVS and CDR2 FNYEAQ. The V and J ends lost 5 bases and 6 bases, in that order; junction bases with no gene match: 12. The CDR3 sequence: CASSPGVREEFEQYF. Here the CDR3 DNA reads TGTGCCAGCAGCCCAGGGGTGCGGGAGGAGTTCGAGCAGTACTTC. Full variable domain (missing parts from reference TRBV7-6 and TRBJ2-7): GAGVSQSPRYKVTKRGQDVALRCDPISGHVSLYWYRQALGQGPEFLTYFNYEAQQDKSGLPNDRFSAERPEGSISTLTIQRTEQRDSAMYRCASSPGVREEFEQYFGPGTRLTVT.

This clone was detected once. V usage is TRBV30 and J usage is TRBJ1-1; 7 bases line up with TRBD1. Per the germline V gene, CDR1 is GTSNPN and CDR2 is SVGIG (reference sequence). Trimming cost V 2 bases and J 13 bases; bases outside gene matches: 10. CDR3 length: 12 residues. The DNA of the CDR3 is TGTGCCTGGAGTCGATCGGACAGGCTGCGTTTCTTT. It specifies CAWSRSDRLRFF.

The chain joins TRBV27 to TRBJ2-3; 11 bases agree with TRBD2. Trimming removed 3 bases from V and 4 bases from J; junction bases left unmatched: 6. The CDR3 is 16 residues long. CDR1 is MNHEY, CDR2 SMNVEV, per germline (reference sequence). The CDR3 DNA reads TGTGCCAGCAGTTTTGATAGCGGGGGGGTCGCAGATACGCAGTATTTT. It codes for CASSFDSGGVADTQYF.

This chain connects TRBV5-8 to TRBJ2-3, with a possible D match to TRBD2 (5 bases). The CDR3 is 14 residues long. Germline values: CDR1 SGHTS, CDR2 YDEGEE. Trimming cost V 1 base and J 3 bases, with 9 bases left between them. CDR3 sequence reads: CASSLYPGTDTQYF. In DNA form, the CDR3 reads TGTGCCAGCAGCTTGTACCCGGGGACAGATACGCAGTATTTT.

The V call is TRBV9, the J call TRBJ2-7; D gene unclear. CDR1 SGDLS and CDR2 YYNGEE come from the germline V gene. V was pared by 0 bases and J by 0 bases, with 7 bases between. This CDR3 contains 14 residues. The CDR3 DNA reads as TGTGCCAGCAGCGTAGAAGTAGACTCCTACGAGCAGTACTTC. It codes for CASSVEVDSYEQYF.

The genes are TRBV6-5 and TRBJ1-4; 10 bases fit TRBD1. There are 14 residues in the CDR3. V was clipped by 6 bases and J by 6 bases; unmatched bases: 4. CDR1 MNHEY and CDR2 SVGAGI come from the germline V gene. CDR3 protein: CASRETGGDEKLFF. DNA for the CDR3: TGTGCCAGCAGAGAGACAGGGGGCGATGAAAAACTGTTTTTT.

This sequence joins TRBV7-2 and TRBJ2-5; D possibly corresponds to TRBD2 (5 bases). This CDR3 has 13 residues. Trimming took off 5 bases at V and 5 bases at J, with 12 bases between the two ends. CDR1 and CDR2 (germline): SGHTA, FQGNSA. The CDR3 region is CASSPGITETQYF. The CDR3 coding sequence is TGTGCCAGCAGCCCCGGGATAACTGAGACCCAGTACTTC.

The chain employs TRBV7-9 and TRBJ2-7, with D maybe TRBD1 (6 bases). The CDR3 consists of 12 residues. The V gene lost 2 bases and the J gene lost 6 bases, with 8 bases spanning the gap. Germline V gives CDR1 SEHNR, CDR2 FQNEAQ (reference sequence). The CDR3 bases are TGTGCCAGCAGCTTAACAGGGACCGAGCAGTACTTC. Protein product: CASSLTGTEQYF.

The table lists this clone with a count of one. The V call is TRBV11-2, the J call TRBJ2-3; TRBD2 aligns across 9 bases. Germline V gene sequence: CDR1 SGHAT, CDR2 FQNNGV. CDR3 length: 16 amino acids. The V segment lost 2 bases and the J segment 5 bases; nucleotides outside the gene matches: 8. The CDR3 protein is CASSLFSGSVRDTQYF. The CDR3 coding sequence is TGTGCCAGCAGCTTATTTAGCGGGAGTGTAAGAGATACGCAGTATTTT.

The rearrangement uses TRBV3-1 (or the pseudogene TRBV3-2) and TRBJ1-1, with TRBD1 matching over 9 bases. Per the germline V gene, CDR1 is LGHDT and CDR2 is YNNKEL (reference sequence). This CDR3 spans 14 amino acids. V gave up 0 bases and J gave up 5 bases; unmatched junction bases: 1. CDR3 region: CASSQEDRGTEAFF. CDR3 coding DNA: TGTGCCAGCAGCCAAGAGGACAGGGGAACTGAAGCTTTCTTT.

J is TRBJ1-2 and V is TRBV29-1; tentatively, D is TRBD1 (6 bases). The CDR3 is 12 amino acids. The V gene's germline CDR1 is SQVTM and CDR2 ANQGSEA. Trimming cost V 5 bases and J 2 bases, with 9 bases left between them. Here the CDR3 reads CSVLGANYGYTF. The CDR3 DNA sequence: TGCAGCGTTCTGGGGGCAAACTATGGCTACACCTTC.

This clone was observed once. The chain couples TRBV5-1 to TRBJ2-5; 8 nucleotides match TRBD1. The junction had 12 bases not matched to a gene; V was cut back by 6 bases and J by 2 bases. This CDR3 is 16 amino acids long. Germline V gene lookup returns CDR1 SGHRS and CDR2 YFSETQ. CDR3 nucleotide sequence: TGCGCCAGCACTTGGCCTCTCGGACAGGGACAAGAGACCCAGTACTTC. Protein: CASTWPLGQGQETQYF.

The chain couples TRBV10-3 to TRBJ2-6; 10 bases are shared with TRBD1. CDR3 length: 17 residues. From germline, CDR1 is ENHRY and CDR2 SYGVKD. Trimming took 4 bases from V and 4 from J; bases not matched to a gene: 7. The CDR3 loop reads CAISGPGQGSGANVLTF. DNA for the CDR3: TGTGCCATCAGTGGCCCGGGACAGGGGTCCGGGGCCAACGTCCTGACTTTC.